The next 21 T cell receptor beta chains were all read from a single sample in a study of shared T cell receptors in the human thymus. Libraries were prepared by immunoSEQ multiplex PCR; TCRdb keeps only in-frame clonotypes and omits some of them. The repertoire holds roughly 560,000 clones, with 75% to 80% as singletons. These data also featured in a second study, about human thymus T cells.

Source material: thymocytes. The receptors stem from a boy in the first two years of life with a congenital heart defect.

V usage is TRBV19 and J usage is TRBJ2-1, with D possibly matching TRBD2 (5 bases). The CDR3 extends over 14 amino acids. The V gene lost 1 base and the J gene lost 2 bases, with 6 bases spanning the gap. CDR1 is LNHDA, CDR2 SQIVND, per germline (reference sequence). CDR3: CASSIAGTYNEQFF. In DNA form, the CDR3 reads TGTGCCAGTAGTATAGCGGGAACCTACAATGAGCAGTTCTTC.

This clone came up once. The rearrangement uses TRBV14 and TRBJ2-1, with D unresolved. The germline CDR1 and CDR2 sequences are SGHDN and FVKESK. This CDR3 spans 17 amino acids. V lost 3 bases, J lost 1 base, and 16 bases lay in between. The CDR3 loop is CASSHVEANTSYNEQFF. In nucleotides, the CDR3 is TGTGCCAGCAGCCATGTAGAAGCGAATACTTCCTACAATGAGCAGTTCTTC. The entire variable domain, with the rest obtained from reference TRBV14 and TRBJ2-1, is as follows: EAGVTQFPSHSVIEKGQTVTLRCDPISGHDNLYWYRRVMGKEIKFLLHFVKESKQDESGMPNNRFLAERTGGTYSTLKVQPAELEDSGVYFCASSHVEANTSYNEQFFGPGTRLTVL.

V is TRBV6-5 and J is TRBJ2-7; the match to TRBD1 covers 10 bases. The CDR3 runs to 16 residues. The trim removed 4 bases at V and 4 bases at J, leaving 10 bases unmatched. Germline-derived CDR1 and CDR2 are MNHEY and SVGAGI. Written as DNA, the CDR3 is TGTGCCAGCAGTTTCTTGGGACAGGGGACTTCTTACGAGCAGTACTTC. This codes for CASSFLGQGTSYEQYF.

V usage is TRBV6-5 and J usage is TRBJ2-1, with TRBD1 identical over 12 bases. Trimming at V came to 6 bases and at J to 6 bases, leaving 6 bases not matched to a gene. The CDR3 is made up of 15 amino acids. CDR1 is MNHEY and CDR2 is SVGAGI in the germline V gene. The CDR3 sequence is CASRGQGAPCNEQFF. CDR3 nucleotide sequence: TGTGCCAGCAGGGGACAGGGGGCCCCCTGCAATGAGCAGTTCTTC.

The chain is built from TRBV13 and TRBJ1-1; TRBD1 might be the D (6 bases). The CDR3 length is 14 residues. CDR1 and CDR2 from the germline V gene are PRHDT and FYEKMQ (reference sequence). Trimming took 4 bases from V and 3 from J, leaving 12 bases between them. For the CDR3, the DNA is TGTGCCAGCAGCTGCAACAGGGTCTACACTGAAGCTTTCTTT. Translation: CASSCNRVYTEAFF.

The rearrangement joins TRBV30 to TRBJ1-5; no reliable D call. This CDR3 is 12 amino acids long. V was trimmed by 3 bases and J by 2 bases, leaving 5 bases between them. Germline V lookup: CDR1 GTSNPN, CDR2 SVGIG (reference sequence). CDR3 sequence reads: CAWSVCNQPQHF. The CDR3 DNA reads TGTGCCTGGAGCGTATGCAATCAGCCCCAGCATTTT.

Of note for this clone: This sample includes further DNA sequences coding for the same CDR3. The CDR3 nucleotides are TGCAGTGCTCACACAGATACGCAGTATTTT. It translates to CSAHTDTQYF. V and J are TRBV20-1 and TRBJ2-3; D ambiguous. Trimming cost V 5 bases and J 2 bases, with 2 bases left between them. The CDR3 has 10 amino acids. CDR1 is DFQATT and CDR2 is SNEGSKA in the germline V gene (reference sequence).

The chain uses TRBV10-1 and TRBJ2-2, with TRBD1 matching 9 bases. V gave up 3 bases and J gave up 2 bases; unmatched junction bases: 16. The CDR3 consists of 20 residues. Germline CDR1 reads WNHNN; CDR2 reads SYGVQD (reference sequence). CDR3 nucleotides: TGCGCCAGCAGTGACCCACCGGGACAGGGCCCCCAAGTTAACACCGGGGAGCTGTTTTTT. This sequence encodes CASSDPPGQGPQVNTGELFF.

This chain joins TRBV4-3 and TRBJ2-1, with D possibly TRBD2 on 5 matching bases. Germline loops: CDR1 LGHNA, CDR2 YSLEER. V gave up 4 bases and J gave up 9 bases, with 13 bases separating them. The length of the CDR3 is 13 residues. The CDR3 coding sequence is TGCGCCAGCAGCCCTAGAGGGAAGGGTGAGCAGTTCTTC. It encodes CASSPRGKGEQFF.

This rearrangement joins TRBV27 to TRBJ2-1; TRBD2 matches at 14 bases. The CDR3 runs 16 residues. Germline loops: CDR1 MNHEY, CDR2 SMNVEV (reference sequence). Trimming took 4 bases from V and 10 from J; bases not matched to a gene: 9. The DNA of the CDR3 is TGTGCCAGCAGTTCCCGGGGACTAGCGGGAGTAGGGGAGCAGTTCTTC. Translation gives CASSSRGLAGVGEQFF.

This chain connects TRBV6-5 to TRBJ2-2; D is unresolved. This CDR3 spans 13 amino acids. The V and J ends lost 6 bases and 3 bases respectively, with 8 bases between them. Per germline, CDR1 MNHEY and CDR2 SVGAGI. CDR3 coding DNA: TGTGCCAGCAGCCCTGTCGACACCGGGGAGCTGTTTTTT. This sequence encodes CASSPVDTGELFF.

The CDR3 loop reads CASSNSGRSYNEQFF. The CDR3 DNA sequence: TGTGCCAGCAGCAATAGCGGTCGCTCCTACAATGAGCAGTTCTTC. This chain links TRBV7-9 with TRBJ2-1, with D tentatively TRBD2 (6 bases). Germline values: CDR1 SEHNR, CDR2 FQNEAQ (reference sequence). This CDR3 is 15 amino acids long. Trimming stripped 5 bases from V and 0 bases from J, with 11 bases between.

This chain connects TRBV4-1 to TRBJ2-1; tentatively, D is TRBD1 (6 bases). Germline loops: CDR1 MGHRA, CDR2 YSYEKL. The length of the CDR3 is 17 residues. Trimming took off 2 bases at V and 0 bases at J, with 14 bases between the two ends. CDR3 DNA sequence: TGCGCCAGCAGCCAAAATCCGACAGGTCCCTCCTACAATGAGCAGTTCTTC. This gives the protein CASSQNPTGPSYNEQFF.

This clone has only one observation. V and J are TRBV7-9 and TRBJ1-2, with TRBD1 matching over 8 bases. Looked up from germline, CDR1 is SEHNR and CDR2 is FQNEAQ (reference sequence). This CDR3 is 15 amino acids long. V trimming: 7 bases; J trimming: 4 bases; junction bases outside the gene matches: 11. The DNA for the CDR3 is TGTGCCAGCACCCCTTCCAGGGGGCTGGCCTATGGCTACACCTTC. Translated: CASTPSRGLAYGYTF.

The chain joins TRBV13 to TRBJ2-7; possible D gene TRBD2, 6 bases. V was trimmed by 5 bases and J by 2 bases, leaving 13 bases between them. The CDR3 runs 14 residues. Germline V gene sequence: CDR1 PRHDT, CDR2 FYEKMQ (reference sequence). The chain's CDR3 is CASSPWRATYEQYF. CDR3 DNA sequence: TGTGCCAGCAGCCCGTGGAGGGCCACCTACGAGCAGTACTTC.

The V and J genes are TRBV28 and TRBJ1-6, with D uncertain. The CDR3 is 15 residues long. The V gene lost 3 bases and the J gene lost 8 bases, with 14 bases spanning the gap. Per the germline V gene, CDR1 is MDHEN and CDR2 is SYDVKM. DNA of the CDR3: TGTGCCAGCAGTTTTCCGGTTGGGCCTCATTCACCCCTCCACTTT. It codes for CASSFPVGPHSPLHF.

CDR3 coding DNA: TGCGCCAGCAGCCCAAGCGATACAAGCGTAGAAAAACTGTTTTTT. Its translation is CASSPSDTSVEKLFF. J is TRBJ1-4 and V is TRBV4-1, with D unclear. V shed 4 bases and J shed 8 bases, with 17 bases lying between them. CDR3 length: 15 residues. Germline loops: CDR1 MGHRA, CDR2 YSYEKL.

The chain carries TRBV6-4 and TRBJ2-7; D possibly corresponds to TRBD1 (5 bases). CDR3 length: 15 residues. V shed 4 bases and J shed 2 bases, with 15 bases lying between them. The germline V gene has CDR1 MRHNA and CDR2 SNTAGT. DNA of the CDR3: TGTGCCAGCAGTGCCACGCCGACAGCCACCTACGAGCAGTACTTC. This codes for CASSATPTATYEQYF.

The V call is TRBV5-6, the J call TRBJ2-7, with 7 bases that match TRBD1. Germline V gene sequence: CDR1 SGHDT, CDR2 YYEEEE. CDR3 size: 15 residues. Losses at the gene ends were 3 bases for V and 5 bases for J; bases not matched to a gene: 11. Written as DNA, the CDR3 is TGTGCCAGCAGCTCGGCCAGACAGGGTGTGCACGAGCAGTACTTC. Amino acid sequence: CASSSARQGVHEQYF.

The V gene is TRBV28, the J gene TRBJ1-1; 8 positions match TRBD1. V was pared by 7 bases and J by 6 bases, with 16 bases of the junction left unmatched. CDR1 and CDR2 (germline): MDHEN, SYDVKM. The CDR3 runs to 16 residues. The DNA for the CDR3 is TGTGCCAGCACAGGGCCAGGGGGCCCAATGGTCCCTGAAGCTTTCTTT. This encodes CASTGPGGPMVPEAFF.

The chain has TRBV10-1 and TRBJ2-6; D possibly corresponds to TRBD2 (5 bases). V gave up 6 bases and J gave up 0 bases, with 15 bases separating them. Per the germline V gene, CDR1 is WNHNN and CDR2 is SYGVQD (reference sequence). The CDR3 covers 17 residues. The DNA for the CDR3 is TGCGCCAGCAGCGCCGGGATCCCCCCCTCTGGGGCCAACGTCCTGACTTTC. The encoded protein is CASSAGIPPSGANVLTF.